The following is a T cell receptor (beta chain) sequence with its context. Its specificity is unknown. Treatment denoted: oral pan-JAK inhibitor, 5-10 mg twice daily. The data belong to a study of CD8+ T cells in alopecia areata. Overall study context: Dosing with tofacitinib proceeded for 6 to 18 months, followed by 6 months off drug. The percentage of affected scalp area served as the score of severity for treated patients.

cDNA serving as the sequencing template came from extracted, reverse transcribed RNA. Measured with immunoSEQ multiplex PCR; TCRdb has only the in-frame clones, and not every one. This table has some 100,000 clones, 55% to 75% appearing once. Germline V lookup: CDR1 SQVTM, CDR2 ANQGSEA. V gave up 6 bases and J gave up 3 bases; unmatched junction bases: 6. This CDR3 is built from 13 residues. Study-level results: Scalp clonality, together with expanded CD8+ clones among the top 100, fell significantly with tofacitinib.

This material consisted of CD8+ T cells sorted from blood, taken between weeks 55 and 70, from a patient treated with tofacitinib. The rearrangement links TRBV29-1 to TRBJ1-2; 8 nucleotides line up with TRBD1. The receptor was derived from a human donor with alopecia areata. DNA of the CDR3: TGCAGCGTCCGACAGGGGAACGACTATGGCTACACCTTC. Protein sequence: CSVRQGNDYGYTF. Full variable domain (missing parts from reference TRBV29-1 and TRBJ1-2): SAVISQKPSRDICQRGTSLTIQCQVDSQVTMMFWYRQQPGQSLTLIATANQGSEATYESGFVIDKFPISRPNLTFSTLTVSNMSPEDSSIYLCSVRQGNDYGYTFGSGTRLTVV.